Below, 2 T cell receptor beta chains from the same sample are listed, as sequenced in a study of blood T cells in healthy people across ages. A J-beta primer mix and a sample-barcoded 5' primer were used in a second PCR of about 6 to 12 cycles. TCRdb ran MiXCR on the 5' RACE reads and lists one entry per CDR3 protein. There are around 1,500,000 distinct CDR3 sequences in the sample; 28% occur only once, and 7.7% lies in the top ten. What was sequenced was blood. These receptors were collected from a woman aged 25 to 45 in good health.

This clonotype was detected many times. The chain joins TRBV5-5 to TRBJ2-1; D is unclear. Germline-derived CDR1 and CDR2 are SGHKS and YYEKEE (reference sequence). The CDR3 runs 14 residues. With 2 bases removed from V and 5 bases from J, the gap between germline ends came to 11 bases. As DNA, the CDR3 is TGTGCCAGCAGCTTTAGGGTTCTAAACAATGAGCAGTTCTTC. The encoded protein is CASSFRVLNNEQFF. Based on the CDR3 plus reference TRBV5-5 and TRBJ2-1, the full variable domain is DAGVTQSPTHLIKTRGQQVTLRCSPISGHKSVSWYQQVLGQGPQFIFQYYEKEERGRGNFPDRFSARQFPNYSSELNVNALLLGDSALYLCASSFRVLNNEQFFGPGTRLTVL.

With regard to this clonotype: A read error may produce the germline difference seen at one junction end. This chain uses TRBV30 with TRBJ2-7; D unresolved. TRBJ2-5 matches the DNA end more closely, so the J call is doubtful. CDR1 is GTSNPN and CDR2 is SVGIG in the germline V gene (reference sequence). This CDR3 has 12 amino acids. In DNA, the CDR3 is TGTGTCTGGAGTACTGGTTTTCAGACCCAGTACTTC. Amino acid sequence: CVWSTGFQTQYF.